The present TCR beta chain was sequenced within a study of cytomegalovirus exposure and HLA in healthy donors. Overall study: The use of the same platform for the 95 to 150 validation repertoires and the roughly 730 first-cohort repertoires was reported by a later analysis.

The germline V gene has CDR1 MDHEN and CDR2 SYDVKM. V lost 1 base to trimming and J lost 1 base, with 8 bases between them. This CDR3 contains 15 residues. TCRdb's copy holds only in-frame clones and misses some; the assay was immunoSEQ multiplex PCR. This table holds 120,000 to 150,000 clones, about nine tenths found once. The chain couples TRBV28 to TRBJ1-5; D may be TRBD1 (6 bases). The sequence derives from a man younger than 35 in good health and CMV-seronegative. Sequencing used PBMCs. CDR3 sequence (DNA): TGTGCCAGCAGTTTATACAGGGAAAGCAATCAGCCCCAGCATTTT. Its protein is CASSLYRESNQPQHF.